This T cell receptor beta chain was recorded in a study of shared clonotypes between healthy human individuals (dated by TCRdb to the early 2020s). Background for the entire study: The cohort included three men and a couple of women between 18 and 49 years of age. For each donor, CD4 naive and CD4 memory were each given three plates, CD8 naive was given two plates, and CD8 memory was given one plate. Blood TCR repertoires of about five healthy adults were deeply sequenced to estimate repertoire size and the extent of clonotype sharing between individuals. Libraries were prepared and TCR repertoires were sequenced by different laboratories using diverse techniques, in order to increase sequencing depth and limit assay-specific biases. Between about 0.94 and 8.9 billion PBMCs per donor were obtained by leukapheresis. The investigation overall reported the following: Naive subsets generally had larger estimated clonotype richness than memory subsets. Pairwise subsampling indicated that sequencing depth was expected to affect the degree of clonotype sharing among donors. Roughly 5% of naive CD4, 3.5% of naive CD8, around 2.3% of memory CD4, and about 0.4% of memory CD8 clonotypes were shared across a handful of donors. Because the study included only a small number of donors, the genetic and exposure-history diversity represented was limited. Rarefaction of sorted-subset datasets indicated incomplete sequencing despite the large sequencing depth. Higher generation probabilities were observed for clonotypes shared by all four sorted-subset donors than for non-shared clonotypes. Sampling was restricted to blood, and TCR repertoires in tissues likely differ from the TCR repertoires found in blood.

Remarks on this clone: Its antigen is still unknown. Per-nucleotide qualities are absent, and no much larger clonotype sits a single base away.

The donors were healthy, HIV-negative adults who had no recently reported acute infections or vaccinations. Every donor was a Caucasian adult living in Nashville, Tennessee, USA. CD4+ T cells were enriched by magnetic negative selection; naive cells were then positively selected on CD45RA, and the negative fraction formed the memory subset. Blood was collected by leukapheresis, and PBMCs were isolated by Ficoll-Histopaque density gradient centrifugation and then cryopreserved in liquid nitrogen vapor phase. Purity and quantity of every magnetically sorted T cell population were checked by analytical flow cytometry. Genomic DNA was isolated from each sorted fraction and quantified by UV absorbance on a Nanodrop 2000c. The CDR3 starts with the cysteine, ends with the phenylalanine, and has 13 residues. Only the CDR3 DNA is retained, 39 bases long and in frame from the first base. V is pared back by 3 bases and J by 4 bases, with 8 bases lying between the germline termini. CDR1 and CDR2 (MDHEN, SYDVKM) derive from the germline V gene.

TCR CDR3 regions were amplified from genomic DNA by multiplex PCR using the deep immunoSEQ assay. Extracted genomic DNA from each cell subset was spread evenly across all wells of several immunoSEQ 96-well plates, with each plate serving as a replicate. For sorted subsets, about 220 ng of genomic DNA, equivalent to around 30,000 T cell genomes, went into each replicate PCR. Purified libraries were measured with a Qubit 3.0 fluorometer, size-checked on a Bioanalyzer 2100, and measured again with the KAPA Library Quantification kit. Every immunoSEQ 96-well plate was sequenced on a separate single-read 150-cycle Illumina NextSeq 550 flow cell. The study's processing was this. The immunoSEQ output contained only junctional sequences without quality scores, so filtering could not match that applied to full-length reads. Sequences were annotated with PyIR, a Python wrapper for IgBLAST v1.9, using IMGT germline references to assign V/J genes and CDR3. Reads were removed for weak V/J assignments (E-value above 1e-6), missing CDR3, stop codons, out-of-frame junctions, or ambiguous translated residues. V3J clonotypes were defined by identical inferred V gene, J gene, and CDR3 amino acid sequence. To compute the percentage overlap between repertoires, the number of shared unique clonotypes was divided by the size of the smaller repertoire. Richness of each repertoire was evaluated using RTK rarefaction, the Chao1 estimator, and Recon v2.1 estimates of unobserved clonotypes. Generation probabilities for all TCRbeta clonotypes obtained by the gDNA method from several donors were computed using OLGA. TCRdb limited this immuneACCESS table to in-frame rearrangements with V and J called. A share of clones is missing; checked studies link under half to unresolved V genes, and the rest is unexplained. Clonal size and the V and J genes are those of that table, whereas D and trimming came from the DNA. The sample contains about 1.5 million clones, over 95% of them found a single time. Of the sample, approximately 1.1% falls within the top ten clones.

This TCR was sampled from a man in his thirties or forties in good health. The sequenced sample consisted of naive CD4+ T cells sorted from blood. The sample's cell subset or site label, decoded: CD45RA+ positively selected. The rearrangement joined TRBV28 to TRBJ2-3, with an unclear D gene assignment. In nucleotides, the sequence is TGTGCCAGCAGTTTGAAAGCGCCAGATACGCAGTATTTT. Its protein is CASSLKAPDTQYF.